Listed here is a single TCR beta chain. Antigen specificity is unknown. The CDR3 covers 14 residues. Germline-derived CDR1 and CDR2 are SGHNT and YYREEE (reference sequence). Losses at the gene ends were 4 bases for V and 8 bases for J; bases not matched to a gene: 4. The data belong to a study of beta chain features in type 1 diabetes. Study-wide results and limits: Healthy donors had naive, central memory and Treg TCRB repertoires that appeared less similar than those seen among patients. Insertions at VDJ junctions were less frequent in type 1 diabetes patients. These patients also deleted more nucleotides at the same junctions.

Expressed TCRB transcripts were sequenced after all isolated RNA was converted to cDNA. The table came from immunoSEQ multiplex PCR; TCRdb's copy has only in-frame clones and leaves some out. The sample carries about 250,000 clones, roughly 13% recorded once. This clonotype originated in a woman between 35 and 50 years old in good health. The sequencing input was naive CD4+ T cells from blood. The gene calls are TRBV5-4 and TRBJ2-1; 12 bases align to TRBD2. The CDR3 protein is CASSLRTSGDEQFF. CDR3 DNA: TGTGCCAGCAGCCTCAGGACTAGCGGGGATGAGCAGTTCTTC.